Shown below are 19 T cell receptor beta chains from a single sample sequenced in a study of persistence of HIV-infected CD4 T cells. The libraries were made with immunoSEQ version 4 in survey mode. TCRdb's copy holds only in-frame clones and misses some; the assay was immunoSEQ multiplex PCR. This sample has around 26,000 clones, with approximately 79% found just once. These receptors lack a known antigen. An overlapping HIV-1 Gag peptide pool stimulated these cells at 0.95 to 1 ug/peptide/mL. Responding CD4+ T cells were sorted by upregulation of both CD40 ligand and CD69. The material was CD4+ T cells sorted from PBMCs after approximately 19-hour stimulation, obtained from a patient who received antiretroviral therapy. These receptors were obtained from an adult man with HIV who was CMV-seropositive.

This CDR3 is CASSVRGPDTDTQYF. DNA for the CDR3: TGTGCCAGCAGTGTTCGGGGACCAGACACAGATACGCAGTATTTT. The chain employs TRBV2 and TRBJ2-3; D possibly uses TRBD1 or TRBD2 (5 bases each). The CDR3 is 15 amino acids. Germline lookup yields CDR1 SNHLY and CDR2 FYNNEI. Trimming removed 4 bases from V and 2 bases from J, with 13 bases in between.

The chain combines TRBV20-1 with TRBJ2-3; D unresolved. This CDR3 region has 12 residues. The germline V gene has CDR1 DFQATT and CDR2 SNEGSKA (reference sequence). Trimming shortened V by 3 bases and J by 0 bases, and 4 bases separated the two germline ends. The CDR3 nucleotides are TGCAGTGCTAGTAGTAGCACAGATACGCAGTATTTT. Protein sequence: CSASSSTDTQYF.

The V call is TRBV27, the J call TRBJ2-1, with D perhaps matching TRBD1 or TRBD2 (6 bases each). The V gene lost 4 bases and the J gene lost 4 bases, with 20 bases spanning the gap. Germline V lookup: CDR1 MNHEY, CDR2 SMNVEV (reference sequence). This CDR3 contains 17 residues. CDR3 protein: CASSSRGQEGFYNEQFF. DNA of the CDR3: TGTGCCAGCAGTTCCCGGGGGCAAGAGGGGTTTTACAATGAGCAGTTCTTC.

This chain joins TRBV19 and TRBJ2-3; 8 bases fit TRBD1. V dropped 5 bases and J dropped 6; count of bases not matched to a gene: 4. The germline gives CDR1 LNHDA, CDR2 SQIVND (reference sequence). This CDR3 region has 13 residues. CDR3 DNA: TGTGCCAGTAGTCTCAGGGGGCAGGATACGCAGTATTTT. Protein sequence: CASSLRGQDTQYF.

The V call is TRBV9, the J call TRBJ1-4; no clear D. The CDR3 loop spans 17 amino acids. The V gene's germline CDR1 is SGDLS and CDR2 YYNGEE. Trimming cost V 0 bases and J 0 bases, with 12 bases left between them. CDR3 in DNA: TGTGCCAGCAGCGTAGCCCCGGCTGACTCAACTAATGAAAAACTGTTTTTT. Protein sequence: CASSVAPADSTNEKLFF.

The CDR3 DNA reads as TGTGCCAGCAGCCAAGAAAGTTTCATAGGTGAAAAACTGTTTTTT. This translates into CASSQESFIGEKLFF. The chain uses TRBV3-1 (or the pseudogene TRBV3-2) and TRBJ1-4; D unclear. This CDR3 has 15 residues. The germline gives CDR1 LGHDT, CDR2 YNNKEL (reference sequence). V gave up 0 bases and J gave up 7 bases, with 12 bases separating them.

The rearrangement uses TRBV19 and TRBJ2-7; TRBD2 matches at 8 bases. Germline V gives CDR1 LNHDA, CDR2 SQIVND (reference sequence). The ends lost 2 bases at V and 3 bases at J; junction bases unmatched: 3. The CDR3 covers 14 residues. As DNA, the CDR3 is TGTGCCAGTAGTATAACCGCGGGGGGCTACGAGCAGTACTTC. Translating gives CASSITAGGYEQYF.

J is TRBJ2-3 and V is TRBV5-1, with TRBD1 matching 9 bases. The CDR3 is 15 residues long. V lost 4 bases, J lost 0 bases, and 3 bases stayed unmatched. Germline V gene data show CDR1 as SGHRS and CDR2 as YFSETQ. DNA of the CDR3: TGCGCCAGCAGCACGGACAGGGGTAGCACAGATACGCAGTATTTT. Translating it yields CASSTDRGSTDTQYF.

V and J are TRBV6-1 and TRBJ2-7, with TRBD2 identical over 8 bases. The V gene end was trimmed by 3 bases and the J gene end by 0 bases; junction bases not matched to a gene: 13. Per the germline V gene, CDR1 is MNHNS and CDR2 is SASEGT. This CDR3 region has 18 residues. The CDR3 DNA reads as TGTGCCAGCAGTGACGGGCTAGCGGGTGATCCTAGCTCCTACGAGCAGTACTTC. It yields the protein CASSDGLAGDPSSYEQYF.

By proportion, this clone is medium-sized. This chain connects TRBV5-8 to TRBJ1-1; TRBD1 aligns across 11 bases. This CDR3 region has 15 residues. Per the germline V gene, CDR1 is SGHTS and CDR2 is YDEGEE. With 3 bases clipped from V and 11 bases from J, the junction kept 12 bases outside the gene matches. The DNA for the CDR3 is TGTGCCAGCAGCTCTGGACAGGGGGCCGGGCTCGTCGCTTTCTTT. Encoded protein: CASSSGQGAGLVAFF.

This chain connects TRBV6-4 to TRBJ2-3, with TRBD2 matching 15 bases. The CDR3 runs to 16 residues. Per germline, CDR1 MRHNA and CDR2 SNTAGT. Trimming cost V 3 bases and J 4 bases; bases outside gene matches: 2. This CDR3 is CASSEGLAGGADTQYF. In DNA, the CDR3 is TGTGCCAGCAGTGAGGGACTAGCGGGGGGTGCAGATACGCAGTATTTT.

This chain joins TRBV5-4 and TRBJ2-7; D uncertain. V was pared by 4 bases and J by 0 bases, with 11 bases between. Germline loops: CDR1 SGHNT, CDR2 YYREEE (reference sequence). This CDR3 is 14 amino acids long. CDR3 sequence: CASSGGSSSYEQYF. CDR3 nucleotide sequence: TGTGCCAGCAGCGGTGGGTCAAGCTCCTACGAGCAGTACTTC.

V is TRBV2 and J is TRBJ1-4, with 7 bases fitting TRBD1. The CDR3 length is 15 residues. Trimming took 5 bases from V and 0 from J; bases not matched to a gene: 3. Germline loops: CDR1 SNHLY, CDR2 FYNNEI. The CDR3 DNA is TGTGCCAGCAGTAAGGGGGCAGCAACTAATGAAAAACTGTTTTTT. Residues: CASSKGAATNEKLFF.

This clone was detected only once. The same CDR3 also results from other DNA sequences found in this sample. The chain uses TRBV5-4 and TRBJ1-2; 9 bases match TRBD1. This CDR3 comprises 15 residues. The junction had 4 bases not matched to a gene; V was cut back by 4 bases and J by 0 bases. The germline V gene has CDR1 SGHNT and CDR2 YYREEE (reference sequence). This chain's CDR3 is CASSPGTGTNYGYTF. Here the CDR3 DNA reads TGTGCCAGCAGCCCAGGGACAGGGACTAACTATGGCTACACCTTC.

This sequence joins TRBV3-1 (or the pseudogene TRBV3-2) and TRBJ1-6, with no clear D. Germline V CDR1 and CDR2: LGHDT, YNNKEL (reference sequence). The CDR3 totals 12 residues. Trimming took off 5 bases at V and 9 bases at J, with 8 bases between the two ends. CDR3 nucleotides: TGTGCCAGCAGCTTATCCACTTCACCCCTCCACTTT. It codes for CASSLSTSPLHF.

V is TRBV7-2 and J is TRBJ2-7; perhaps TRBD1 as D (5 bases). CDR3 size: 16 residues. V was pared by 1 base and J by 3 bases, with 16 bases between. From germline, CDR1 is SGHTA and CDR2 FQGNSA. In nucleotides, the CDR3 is TGTGCCAGCAGCTTAGTTACAGGCCGCCTAGTCTACGAGCAGTACTTC. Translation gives CASSLVTGRLVYEQYF. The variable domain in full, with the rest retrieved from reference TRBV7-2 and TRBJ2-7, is GAGVSQSPSNKVTEKGKDVELRCDPISGHTALYWYRQSLGQGLEFLIYFQGNSAPDKSGLPSDRFSAERTGGSVSTLTIQRTQQEDSAVYLCASSLVTGRLVYEQYFGPGTRLTVT.

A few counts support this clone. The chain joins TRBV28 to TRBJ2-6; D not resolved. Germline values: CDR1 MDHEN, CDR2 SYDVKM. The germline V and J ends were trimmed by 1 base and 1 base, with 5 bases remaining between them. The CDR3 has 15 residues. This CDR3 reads CASSLFGSGANVLTF. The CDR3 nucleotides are TGTGCCAGCAGTTTATTTGGTTCTGGGGCCAACGTCCTGACTTTC. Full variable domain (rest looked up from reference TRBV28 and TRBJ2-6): DVKVTQSSRYLVKRTGEKVFLECVQDMDHENMFWYRQDPGLGLRLIYFSYDVKMKEKGDIPEGYSVSREKKERFSLILESASTNQTSMYLCASSLFGSGANVLTFGAGSRLTVL.

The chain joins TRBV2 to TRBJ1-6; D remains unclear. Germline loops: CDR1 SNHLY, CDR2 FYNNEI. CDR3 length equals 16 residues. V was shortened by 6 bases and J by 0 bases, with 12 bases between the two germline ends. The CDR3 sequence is CASRHDGSSYNSPLHF. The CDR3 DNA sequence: TGTGCCAGCAGACACGACGGGAGCTCCTATAATTCACCCCTCCACTTT. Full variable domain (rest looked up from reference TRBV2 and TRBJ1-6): EPEVTQTPSHQVTQMGQEVILRCVPISNHLYFYWYRQILGQKVEFLVSFYNNEISEKSEIFDDQFSVERPDGSNFTLKIRSTKLEDSAMYFCASRHDGSSYNSPLHFGNGTRLTVT.

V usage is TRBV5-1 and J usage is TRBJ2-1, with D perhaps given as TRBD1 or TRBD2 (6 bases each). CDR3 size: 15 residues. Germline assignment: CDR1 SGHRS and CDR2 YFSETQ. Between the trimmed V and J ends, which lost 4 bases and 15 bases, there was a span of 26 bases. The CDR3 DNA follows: TGCGCCAGCAGCCCCGAACCGGGGGCCCAAGCCATGTGGTTCTTC. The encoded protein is CASSPEPGAQAMWFF.